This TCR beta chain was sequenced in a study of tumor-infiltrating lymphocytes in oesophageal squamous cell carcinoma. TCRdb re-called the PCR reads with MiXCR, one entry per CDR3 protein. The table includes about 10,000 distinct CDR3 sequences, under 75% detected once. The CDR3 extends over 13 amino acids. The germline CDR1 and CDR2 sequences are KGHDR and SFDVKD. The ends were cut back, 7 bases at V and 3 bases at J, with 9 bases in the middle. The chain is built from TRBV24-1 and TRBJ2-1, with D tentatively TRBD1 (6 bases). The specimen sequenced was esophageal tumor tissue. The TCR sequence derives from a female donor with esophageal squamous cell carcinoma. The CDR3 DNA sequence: TGTGCCACCAGGGGGGACATCTACAATGAGCAGTTCTTC. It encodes CATRGDIYNEQFF.